One and the same sample provided the 4 T cell receptor beta chains below, sequenced in a study of blood T cell repertoires in COVID-19. Assay: immunoSEQ multiplex PCR; the TCRdb copy retains only in-frame clones and omits some. The sample has more than 95,000 clones, about nine tenths seen once; the top ten hold approximately 7.7%. The sample was peripheral blood. The receptors originated from a human donor in a cohort sampled during active COVID-19.

This clone turned up a few times. V is TRBV19 and J is TRBJ2-7; TRBD1 agrees at 10 bases. This CDR3 is 16 amino acids long. V lost 5 bases to trimming and J lost 3 bases; unmatched junction nucleotides: 10. Germline CDR1 is LNHDA and CDR2 is SQIVND (reference sequence). This chain's CDR3 is CASSVVPGQGIYEQYF. The CDR3 DNA reads as TGTGCCAGTAGTGTTGTCCCGGGACAGGGGATCTACGAGCAGTACTTC.

The V gene is TRBV21-1, the J gene TRBJ2-1; the listed D gene, TRBD2, was not tested against the DNA. TRBV21-1 constitutes a pseudogene. This CDR3 is 11 amino acids long. This CDR3 is CATAGFNEQFF. CDR3 nucleotides: TGTGCCACCGCGGGATTTAATGAGCAGTTCTTC.

V and J are TRBV5-1 and TRBJ2-1; maybe TRBD1 (5 bases). Trimming pared 6 bases from V and 8 bases from J, leaving 12 bases between. The CDR3 runs to 12 residues. Looked up from germline, CDR1 is SGHRS and CDR2 is YFSETQ. In DNA form, the CDR3 reads TGCGCCAGCACCGACAGTCACGATGAGCAGTTCTTC. Translated: CASTDSHDEQFF.

This clone has a handful of counts. The chain couples TRBV24-1 to TRBJ2-1; D gene ambiguous. The CDR3 totals 12 residues. V lost 3 bases, J lost 8 bases, and 7 bases lay in between. The V gene's germline CDR1 is KGHDR and CDR2 SFDVKD. CDR3 protein: CATSDLFDEQFF. The DNA of the CDR3 is TGTGCCACCAGTGATCTATTCGATGAGCAGTTCTTC.